This T cell receptor (beta chain) emerged from a study of spatial heterogeneity in lung cancer. Study outcomes and limitations: Tumor TCRs that were ubiquitous and expanded showed up in blood more at resection than follow-up.

TCRdb processed the 5' RACE reads anew with MiXCR; each CDR3 protein has one entry. Among 35,000 to 55,000 distinct CDR3 sequences listed, 20% to 25% were seen once. This clonotype came up many times. Its antigen is still unknown. The time point denotes: blood at routine non-recurrence follow-up after resection. Source: PBMCs, taken at follow-up. The sequence was obtained from a female donor with early-stage non-small cell lung cancer.

The CDR3 sequence: CSAISGRHFTDTQYF. CDR3 nucleotide sequence: TGCAGTGCTATCAGCGGGAGGCATTTCACAGATACGCAGTATTTT. The chain is built from TRBV20-1 and TRBJ2-3, with 9 nucleotides matching TRBD2. V dropped 4 bases and J dropped 2; count of bases not matched to a gene: 7. The CDR3 sequence is 15 residues long. Germline V CDR1 and CDR2: DFQATT, SNEGSKA (reference sequence).